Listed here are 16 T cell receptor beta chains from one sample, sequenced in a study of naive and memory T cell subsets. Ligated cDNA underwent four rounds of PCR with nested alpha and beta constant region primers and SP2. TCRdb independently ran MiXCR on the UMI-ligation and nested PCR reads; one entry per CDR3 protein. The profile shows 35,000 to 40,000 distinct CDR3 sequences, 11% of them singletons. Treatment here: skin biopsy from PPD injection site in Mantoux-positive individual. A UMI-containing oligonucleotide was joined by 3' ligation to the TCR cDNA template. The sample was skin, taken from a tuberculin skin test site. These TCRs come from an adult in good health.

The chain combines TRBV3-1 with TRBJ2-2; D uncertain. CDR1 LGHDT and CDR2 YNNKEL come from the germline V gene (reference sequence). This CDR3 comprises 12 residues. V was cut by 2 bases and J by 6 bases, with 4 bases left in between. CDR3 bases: TGTGCCAGCAGCCAATCCGCCGGGGAGCTGTTTTTT. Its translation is CASSQSAGELFF.

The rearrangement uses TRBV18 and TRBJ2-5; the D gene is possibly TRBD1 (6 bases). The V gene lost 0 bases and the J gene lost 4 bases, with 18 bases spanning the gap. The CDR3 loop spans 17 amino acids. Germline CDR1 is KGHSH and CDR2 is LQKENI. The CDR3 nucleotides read TGTGCCAGCTCACCACCATGGGACACCAGAAGTTTAGAGACCCAGTACTTC. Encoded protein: CASSPPWDTRSLETQYF.

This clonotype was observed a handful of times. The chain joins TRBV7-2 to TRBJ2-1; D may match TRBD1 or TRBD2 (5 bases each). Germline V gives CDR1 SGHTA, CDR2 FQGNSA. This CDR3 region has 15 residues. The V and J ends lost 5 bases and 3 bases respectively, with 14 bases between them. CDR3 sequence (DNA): TGTGCCAGCAGCGCGAGGGACGATGACTACAATGAGCAGTTCTTC. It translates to CASSARDDDYNEQFF.

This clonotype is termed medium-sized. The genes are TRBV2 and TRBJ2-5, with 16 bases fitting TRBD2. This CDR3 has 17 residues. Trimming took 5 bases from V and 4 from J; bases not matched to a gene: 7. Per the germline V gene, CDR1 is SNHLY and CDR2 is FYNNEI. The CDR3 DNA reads TGTGCCAGCAGTCTGGGACTAGCGGGAGGGAAAACAGAGACCCAGTACTTC. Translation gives CASSLGLAGGKTETQYF.

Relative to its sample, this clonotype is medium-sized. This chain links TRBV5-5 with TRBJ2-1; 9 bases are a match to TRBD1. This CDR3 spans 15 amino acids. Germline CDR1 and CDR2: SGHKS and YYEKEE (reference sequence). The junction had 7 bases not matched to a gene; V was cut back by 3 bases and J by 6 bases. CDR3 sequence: CASSYGTGFSNEQFF. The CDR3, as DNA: TGTGCCAGCAGCTATGGGACAGGGTTTAGCAATGAGCAGTTCTTC.

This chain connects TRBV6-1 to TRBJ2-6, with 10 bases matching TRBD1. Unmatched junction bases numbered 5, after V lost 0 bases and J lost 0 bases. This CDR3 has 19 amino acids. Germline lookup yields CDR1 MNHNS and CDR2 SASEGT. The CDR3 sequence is CASSEARGQGVSGANVLTF. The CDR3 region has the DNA TGTGCCAGCAGTGAAGCCCGAGGACAGGGGGTCTCTGGGGCCAACGTCCTGACTTTC.

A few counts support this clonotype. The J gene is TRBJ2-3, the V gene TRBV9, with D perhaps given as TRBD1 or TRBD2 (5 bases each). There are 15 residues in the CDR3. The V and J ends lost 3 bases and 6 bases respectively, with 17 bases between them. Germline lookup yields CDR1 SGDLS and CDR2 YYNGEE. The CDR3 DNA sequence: TGTGCCAGCAGCGCCCGGGACCAACTCCGGGATACGCAGTATTTT. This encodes CASSARDQLRDTQYF.

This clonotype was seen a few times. CDR3 sequence: CSASRPGQGAGWRNTEAFF. The CDR3, as DNA: TGCAGTGCTTCCCGGCCGGGACAGGGGGCGGGTTGGAGGAACACTGAAGCTTTCTTT. The chain joins TRBV20-1 to TRBJ1-1; 12 bases are a match to TRBD1. J was trimmed by 1 base and V by 5 bases; bases with no gene match: 17. The CDR3 sequence is 19 residues long. Germline CDR1 DFQATT, CDR2 SNEGSKA (reference sequence).

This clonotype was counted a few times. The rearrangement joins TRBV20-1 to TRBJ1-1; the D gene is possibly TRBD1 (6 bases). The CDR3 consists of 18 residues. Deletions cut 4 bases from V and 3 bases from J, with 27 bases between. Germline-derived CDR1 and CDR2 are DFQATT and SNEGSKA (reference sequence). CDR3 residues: CSATRILQGVVSDTEAFF. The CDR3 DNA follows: TGCAGTGCTACCCGAATATTACAGGGAGTGGTAAGCGACACTGAAGCTTTCTTT.

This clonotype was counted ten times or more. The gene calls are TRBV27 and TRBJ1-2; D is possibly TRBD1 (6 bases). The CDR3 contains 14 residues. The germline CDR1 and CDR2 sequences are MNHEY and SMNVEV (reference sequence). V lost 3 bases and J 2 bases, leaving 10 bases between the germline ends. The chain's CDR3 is CASSFYGQNYGYTF. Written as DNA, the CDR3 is TGTGCCAGCAGTTTCTACGGACAGAACTATGGCTACACCTTC.

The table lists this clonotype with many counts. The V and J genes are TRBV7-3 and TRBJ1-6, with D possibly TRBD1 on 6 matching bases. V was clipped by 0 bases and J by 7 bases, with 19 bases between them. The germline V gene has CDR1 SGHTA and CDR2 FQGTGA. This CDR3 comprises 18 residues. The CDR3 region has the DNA TGTGCCAGCAGCTTAACACAGCCCGGGTTAGGGGGAAATTCACCCCTCCACTTT. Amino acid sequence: CASSLTQPGLGGNSPLHF.

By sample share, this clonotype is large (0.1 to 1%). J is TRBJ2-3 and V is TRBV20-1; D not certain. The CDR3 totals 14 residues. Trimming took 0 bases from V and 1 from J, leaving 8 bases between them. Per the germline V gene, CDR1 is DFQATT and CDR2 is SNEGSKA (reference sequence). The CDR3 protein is CSARDLAGTDTQYF. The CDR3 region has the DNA TGCAGTGCTAGAGATCTGGCAGGCACAGATACGCAGTATTTT.

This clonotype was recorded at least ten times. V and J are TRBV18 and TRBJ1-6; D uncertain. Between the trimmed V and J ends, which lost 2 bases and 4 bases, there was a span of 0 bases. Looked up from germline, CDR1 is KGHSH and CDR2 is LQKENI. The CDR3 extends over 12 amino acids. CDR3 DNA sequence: TGTGCCAGCTCACCATATAATTCACCCCTCCACTTT. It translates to CASSPYNSPLHF.

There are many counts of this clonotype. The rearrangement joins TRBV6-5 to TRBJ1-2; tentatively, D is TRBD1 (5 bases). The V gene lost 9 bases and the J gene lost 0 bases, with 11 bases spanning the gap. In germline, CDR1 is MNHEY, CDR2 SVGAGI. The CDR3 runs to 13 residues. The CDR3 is CASRAGPNYGYTF. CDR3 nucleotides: TGTGCCAGTCGGGCGGGGCCTAACTATGGCTACACCTTC.

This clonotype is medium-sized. The CDR3: CASTSTGGYQPQHF. Written as DNA, the CDR3 is TGTGCCAGCACTTCGACAGGGGGCTATCAGCCCCAGCATTTT. This sequence joins TRBV12-3 or TRBV12-4 and TRBJ1-5, with TRBD1 matching over 10 bases. V lost 7 bases, J lost 5 bases, and 5 bases stayed unmatched. The CDR3 consists of 14 residues.

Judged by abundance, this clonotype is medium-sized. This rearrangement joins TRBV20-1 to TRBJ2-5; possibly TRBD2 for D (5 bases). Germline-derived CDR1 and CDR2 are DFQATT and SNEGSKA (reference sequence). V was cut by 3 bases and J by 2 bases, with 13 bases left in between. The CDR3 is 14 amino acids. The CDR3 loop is CSARRRVGQETQYF. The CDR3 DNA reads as TGCAGTGCTAGGCGGCGGGTAGGACAAGAGACCCAGTACTTC.